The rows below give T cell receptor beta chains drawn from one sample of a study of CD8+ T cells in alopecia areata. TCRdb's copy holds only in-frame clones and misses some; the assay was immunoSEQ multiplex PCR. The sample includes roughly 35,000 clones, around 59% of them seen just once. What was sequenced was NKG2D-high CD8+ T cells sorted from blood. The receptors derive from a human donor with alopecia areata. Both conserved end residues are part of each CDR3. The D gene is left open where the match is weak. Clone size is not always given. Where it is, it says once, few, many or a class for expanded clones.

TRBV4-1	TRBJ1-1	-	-	CASSQEPGTNTEAFF	TGCGCCAGCAGCCAAGAGCCGGGGACAAACACTGAAGCTTTCTTT
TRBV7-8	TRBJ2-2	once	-	CASSLLTANTGELFF	TGTGCCAGCAGCTTATTGACAGCGAACACCGGGGAGCTGTTTTTT
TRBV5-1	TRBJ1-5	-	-	CASSPAGDQPQHF	TGCGCCAGCAGCCCGGCCGGGGATCAGCCCCAGCATTTT
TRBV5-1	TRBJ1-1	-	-	CASSLKTENTEAFF	TGCGCCAGCAGCTTGAAGACGGAGAACACTGAAGCTTTCTTT
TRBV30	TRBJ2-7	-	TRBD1	CAWSTGGGYEQYF	TGTGCCTGGAGTACAGGGGGAGGCTACGAGCAGTACTTC
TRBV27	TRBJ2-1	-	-	CASSLIQRSSYNEQFF	TGTGCCAGCAGTCTGATTCAAAGAAGCTCCTACAATGAGCAGTTCTTC
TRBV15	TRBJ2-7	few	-	CATSRDRAGGYEQYF	TGTGCCACCAGCAGAGATCGGGCCGGCGGCTACGAGCAGTACTTC
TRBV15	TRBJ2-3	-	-	CATSRDDRGGNTQYF	TGTGCCACCAGCAGAGACGACAGGGGAGGGAATACGCAGTATTTT
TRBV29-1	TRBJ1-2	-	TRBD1	CSVPLLTGGYGYTF	TGCAGCGTTCCCCTTTTGACAGGGGGGTATGGCTACACCTTC
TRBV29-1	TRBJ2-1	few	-	CSVVRRTENEQFF	TGCAGCGTCGTAAGACGTACGGAAAATGAGCAGTTCTTC
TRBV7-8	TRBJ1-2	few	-	CASSPRTDGYTF	TGTGCCAGCAGCCCCCGGACTGATGGCTACACCTTC
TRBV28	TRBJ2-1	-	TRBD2	CASSTPQREGLNEQFF	TGTGCCAGCAGTACCCCTCAGCGGGAGGGCCTCAATGAGCAGTTCTTC
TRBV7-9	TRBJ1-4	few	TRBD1	CASSGGTGTSEKLFF	TGTGCCAGCAGCGGGGGGACAGGGACAAGTGAAAAACTGTTTTTT
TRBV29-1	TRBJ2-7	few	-	CSVPGPRAYEQYF	TGCAGCGTTCCGGGACCAAGGGCCTACGAGCAGTACTTC
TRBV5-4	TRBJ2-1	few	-	CASSLGTTYNEQFF	TGTGCCAGCAGCTTGGGGACTACCTACAATGAGCAGTTCTTC
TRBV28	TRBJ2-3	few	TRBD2	CASSLFRTSKDTQYF	TGTGCCAGCAGTTTATTCAGGACTAGCAAGGATACGCAGTATTTT
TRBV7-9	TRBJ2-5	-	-	CATQSLRIETQYF	TGTGCCACCCAAAGCCTTCGGATAGAGACCCAGTACTTC
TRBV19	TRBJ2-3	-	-	CASSKGPDTQYF	TGTGCCAGTTCTAAAGGGCCAGATACGCAGTATTTT
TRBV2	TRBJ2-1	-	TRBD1	CASSENTGGYEQFF	TGTGCCAGCAGTGAAAACACAGGGGGCTATGAGCAGTTCTTC
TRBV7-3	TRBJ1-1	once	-	CASSLGEPGTEAFF	TGTGCCAGCAGCTTAGGGGAGCCGGGAACTGAAGCTTTCTTT
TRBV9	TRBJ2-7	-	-	CASSVEGGTPYEQYF	TGTGCCAGCAGCGTAGAGGGCGGGACACCCTACGAGCAGTACTTC
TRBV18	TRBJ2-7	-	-	CASSPLAAYEQYF	TGTGCCAGCTCACCGCTCGCGGCGTACGAGCAGTACTTC
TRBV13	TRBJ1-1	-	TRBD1	CASSYGQATEAFF	TGTGCCAGCAGCTACGGACAGGCCACTGAAGCTTTCTTT
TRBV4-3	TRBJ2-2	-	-	CASSQEAIQTQETGELFF	TGCGCCAGCAGCCAAGAAGCAATCCAGACCCAGGAAACCGGGGAGCTGTTTTTT
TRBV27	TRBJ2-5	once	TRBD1	CASSSARAGGFGTQYF	TGTGCCAGCAGTTCCGCCCGGGCAGGGGGCTTCGGGACCCAGTACTTC
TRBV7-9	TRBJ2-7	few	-	CASSSGQYYEQYF	TGTGCCAGCAGCTCGGGACAATACTACGAGCAGTACTTC
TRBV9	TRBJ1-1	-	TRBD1	CASSPRDRATEAFF	TGTGCCAGCAGCCCAAGGGACAGAGCCACTGAAGCTTTCTTT
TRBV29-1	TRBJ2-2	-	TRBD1	CSVGGGTVAGELFF	TGCAGCGTTGGGGGTGGGACAGTCGCCGGGGAGCTGTTTTTT
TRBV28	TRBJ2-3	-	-	CASSSFRLRGGVSTDTQYF	TGTGCCAGCAGCTCCTTTCGGTTGCGAGGCGGGGTGAGCACAGATACGCAGTATTTT
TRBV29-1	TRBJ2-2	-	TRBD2	CSVLAGGIGELFF	TGCAGCGTTCTAGCGGGGGGGATCGGGGAGCTGTTTTTT
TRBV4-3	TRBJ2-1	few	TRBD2	CASSRTSGTYNEQFF	TGCGCCAGCAGCCGGACTAGCGGGACCTACAATGAGCAGTTCTTC
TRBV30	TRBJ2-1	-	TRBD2	CAWSGLAGAYNKQFF	TGTGCCTGGAGTGGGCTAGCGGGGGCCTACAATAAGCAGTTCTTC
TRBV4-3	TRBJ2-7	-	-	CASSQDRSYEQYF	TGCGCCAGCAGCCAAGATCGTAGCTACGAGCAGTACTTC
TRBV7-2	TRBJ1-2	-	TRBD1	CASSLMTGGNYGYTF	TGTGCCAGCAGCTTAATGACAGGGGGGAACTATGGCTACACCTTC
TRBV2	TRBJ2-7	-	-	CASSAYEQYF	TGTGCCAGCAGTGCCTACGAGCAGTACTTC
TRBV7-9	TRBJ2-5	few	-	CASSLLTIQETQYF	TGTGCCAGCAGCTTACTAACTATCCAAGAGACCCAGTACTTC
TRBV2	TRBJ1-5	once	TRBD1	CASTTGEGGNQPQHF	TGTGCCAGCACAACAGGGGAGGGCGGCAATCAGCCCCAGCATTTT
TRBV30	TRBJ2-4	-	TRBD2	CAWSIGGADIQYF	TGTGCCTGGAGTATCGGGGGGGCGGACATTCAGTACTTC
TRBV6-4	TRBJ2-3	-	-	CASSDSLGGSDTQYF	TGTGCCAGCAGTGACTCGCTAGGGGGGAGCGATACGCAGTATTTT
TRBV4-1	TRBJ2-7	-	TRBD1	CASSRQGWTYEQYF	TGCGCCAGCAGCCGACAGGGTTGGACCTACGAGCAGTACTTC
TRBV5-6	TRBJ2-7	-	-	CASSLAMVGEQYF	TGTGCCAGCAGCTTGGCCATGGTGGGCGAGCAGTACTTC
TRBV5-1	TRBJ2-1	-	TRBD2	CASSLWASGGNEQFF	TGCGCCAGCAGCTTGTGGGCTAGCGGGGGCAATGAGCAGTTCTTC